The 32 T cell receptor beta chains below were found in one sample sequenced in a study of control samples from healthy donors and cancer patients. Profiling relied on immunoSEQ multiplex PCR, and the TCRdb table lists in-frame clones only, not all of them. Altogether about 51,000 clones are present, approximately 89% being singletons, with the ten largest covering 1.5% to 2%. Sample: PBMCs. These receptors all come from a man aged 35 to 55 with colorectal cancer.

The rearrangement joins TRBV18 to TRBJ2-3; D gene unclear. Trimming stripped 6 bases from V and 6 bases from J, with 10 bases between. CDR1 is KGHSH and CDR2 is LQKENI in the germline V gene. The CDR3 contains 12 residues. The CDR3 DNA is TGTGCCAGCTCCCCCTCGGCGGATACGCAGTATTTT. Residues: CASSPSADTQYF.

CDR3 region: CASSQRGEDGYTF. The CDR3 nucleotides read TGCGCCAGCAGCCAGAGGGGGGAGGATGGCTACACCTTC. The chain employs TRBV4-1 and TRBJ1-2, with a tentative D call TRBD1 (6 bases). V dropped 3 bases and J dropped 6 bases, with 11 bases sitting between them. Germline values: CDR1 MGHRA, CDR2 YSYEKL. The CDR3 totals 13 residues.

This clone showed up just once. This chain links TRBV7-8 with TRBJ2-4; D gene ambiguous. This CDR3 is built from 15 residues. Trimming stripped 5 bases from V and 0 bases from J, with 11 bases between. Germline CDR1 is SGHVS and CDR2 is FQNEAQ. CDR3 loop: CASSLGPLAKNIQYF. In DNA form, the CDR3 reads TGTGCCAGCAGCCTAGGCCCCCTAGCCAAAAACATTCAGTACTTC.

The chain combines TRBV9 with TRBJ1-6; TRBD1 might be the D (6 bases). V lost 0 bases and J 6 bases, leaving 10 bases between the germline ends. The CDR3 runs to 15 residues. Germline CDR1 and CDR2: SGDLS and YYNGEE. CDR3 DNA: TGTGCCAGCAGCGTAGGGGGGCTTCCTAATTCACCCCTCCACTTT. Its translation: CASSVGGLPNSPLHF.

V and J are TRBV27 and TRBJ1-1; a weak D match, TRBD1 (6 bases). CDR1 MNHEY and CDR2 SMNVEV come from the germline V gene (reference sequence). Trimming pared 5 bases from V and 6 bases from J, leaving 16 bases between. The CDR3 is 14 residues long. CDR3 bases: TGTGCCAGCAGTCCCGAGTTGGGGGCTCCTGAAGCTTTCTTT. Translation: CASSPELGAPEAFF.

The chain has TRBV10-3 and TRBJ1-1; 7 bases match TRBD1. The CDR3 is 15 residues long. With V trimmed by 2 bases and J by 6 bases, 9 bases remained unmatched. Looked up from germline, CDR1 is ENHRY and CDR2 is SYGVKD. DNA of the CDR3: TGTGCCATCAGTGAGACGGGGGAGGGGGCTCCTGAAGCTTTCTTT. Translating it yields CAISETGEGAPEAFF.

This chain links TRBV9 with TRBJ2-1, with D uncertain. The CDR3 runs to 14 residues. Germline V gene data show CDR1 as SGDLS and CDR2 as YYNGEE. V was trimmed by 4 bases and J by 0 bases, leaving 8 bases between them. CDR3: CASSPRGSYNEQFF. The CDR3 DNA follows: TGTGCCAGCAGCCCTAGAGGCTCCTACAATGAGCAGTTCTTC.

The chain uses TRBV9 and TRBJ1-3; D is perhaps TRBD1 (6 bases). The CDR3 has 14 residues. CDR1 is SGDLS, CDR2 YYNGEE, per germline. V was trimmed by 2 bases and J by 2 bases, leaving 8 bases between them. In DNA form, the CDR3 reads TGTGCCAGCAGCGTGGGACACGCTGGAAACACCATATATTTT. Residues: CASSVGHAGNTIYF.

The V gene is TRBV5-5, the J gene TRBJ2-7, with D perhaps matching TRBD1 or TRBD2 (6 bases each). Germline lookup yields CDR1 SGHKS and CDR2 YYEKEE (reference sequence). With 0 bases removed from V and 1 base from J, the gap between germline ends came to 11 bases. The CDR3 contains 15 residues. As DNA, the CDR3 is TGTGCCAGCAGCTTGGGCGGGACACTTTCCTACGAGCAGTACTTC. Amino acids: CASSLGGTLSYEQYF.

This chain connects TRBV7-2 to TRBJ2-2; D is uncertain. V lost 1 base and J lost 8, with 8 bases in between. Germline V gene lookup returns CDR1 SGHTA and CDR2 FQGNSA. CDR3 length: 13 residues. CDR3 nucleotides: TGTGCCAGCAGCTTAGTGCTGGCAGGGGAGCTGTTTTTT. It translates to CASSLVLAGELFF.

This clone was recorded once. The chain combines TRBV7-9 with TRBJ1-5; D remains unclear. CDR1 is SEHNR, CDR2 FQNEAQ, per germline (reference sequence). V shed 9 bases and J shed 0 bases, with 6 bases lying between them. CDR3 length: 12 amino acids. CDR3 residues: CASTPSNQPQHF. The CDR3 nucleotides read TGTGCCAGTACACCTAGCAATCAGCCCCAGCATTTT.

The chain carries TRBV9 and TRBJ2-7; 7 bases line up with TRBD2. The CDR3 loop spans 12 amino acids. Germline lookup yields CDR1 SGDLS and CDR2 YYNGEE. With V trimmed by 5 bases and J by 4 bases, 3 bases remained unmatched. The CDR3 DNA sequence: TGTGCCAGCAGTGGGGAGGGGTACGAGCAGTACTTC. Protein product: CASSGEGYEQYF. The variable domain in full, completed from reference TRBV9 and TRBJ2-7, reads DSGVTQTPKHLITATGQRVTLRCSPRSGDLSVYWYQQSLDQGLQFLIQYYNGEERAKGNILERFSAQQFPDLHSELNLSSLELGDSALYFCASSGEGYEQYFGPGTRLTVT.

The gene calls are TRBV5-1 and TRBJ2-7; 16 nucleotides align to TRBD2. The trim removed 3 bases at V and 3 bases at J, leaving 6 bases unmatched. The CDR3 totals 17 residues. Germline-derived CDR1 and CDR2 are SGHRS and YFSETQ. In DNA form, the CDR3 reads TGCGCCAGCAGCTGGGGACTAGCGGGAGGGAAGCTCTACGAGCAGTACTTC. Translation: CASSWGLAGGKLYEQYF.

V and J are TRBV11-2 and TRBJ2-7, with 11 positions matching TRBD2. The CDR3 is 14 residues long. From germline, CDR1 is SGHAT and CDR2 FQNNGV. The V gene end was trimmed by 5 bases and the J gene end by 6 bases; junction bases not matched to a gene: 6. CDR3 sequence: CASSPTLAGVEQYF. The CDR3 DNA sequence: TGTGCCAGCAGCCCGACACTAGCGGGAGTCGAGCAGTACTTC.

J is TRBJ1-1 and V is TRBV6-5; 7 nucleotides line up with TRBD1. CDR3 length: 13 residues. V lost 2 bases and J lost 4; bases outside the gene matches: 1. Per germline, CDR1 MNHEY and CDR2 SVGAGI. The CDR3 DNA reads TGTGCCAGCAGTTACAACAGGGGCACTGAAGCTTTCTTT. It yields the protein CASSYNRGTEAFF.

The chain joins TRBV6-5 to TRBJ1-2, with D unclear. Germline CDR1 MNHEY, CDR2 SVGAGI. The CDR3 is 13 residues long. V dropped 5 bases and J dropped 1 base, with 8 bases sitting between them. DNA for the CDR3: TGTGCCAGCAGTATGGACGGTAACTATGGCTACACCTTC. This translates into CASSMDGNYGYTF.

The chain couples TRBV30 to TRBJ1-2; 11 positions match TRBD1. In germline, CDR1 is GTSNPN, CDR2 SVGIG (reference sequence). There are 14 residues in the CDR3. V lost 2 bases, J lost 8 bases, and 7 bases stayed unmatched. The CDR3 nucleotides read TGTGCCTGGAGTACCCGGGGACAGGGGGTCGGCTACACCTTC. Residues: CAWSTRGQGVGYTF.

V is TRBV7-8 and J is TRBJ2-1; 11 bases line up with TRBD2. Germline CDR1 is SGHVS and CDR2 is FQNEAQ. The CDR3 is 19 amino acids. V dropped 1 base and J dropped 4; count of bases not matched to a gene: 12. CDR3 in DNA: TGTGCCAGCAGCTTAGTTCCTAGCGGGAGGCCTTGGGTTTACAATGAGCAGTTCTTC. It codes for CASSLVPSGRPWVYNEQFF.

This chain connects TRBV27 to TRBJ2-1; 10 nucleotides align to TRBD1. This CDR3 has 14 amino acids. Germline CDR1 is MNHEY and CDR2 is SMNVEV (reference sequence). The V and J ends lost 7 bases and 6 bases, in that order; junction bases with no gene match: 6. CDR3 region: CASTLTGGVNEQFF. CDR3 bases: TGTGCCAGCACCCTGACAGGGGGCGTCAATGAGCAGTTCTTC.

The CDR3 is CSASGDSTEAFF. DNA of the CDR3: TGCAGTGCTAGTGGGGATAGCACTGAAGCTTTCTTT. This chain connects TRBV20-1 to TRBJ1-1; no firm D call. V dropped 3 bases and J dropped 4 bases, with 9 bases sitting between them. CDR1 is DFQATT, CDR2 SNEGSKA, per germline (reference sequence). The CDR3 consists of 12 residues.

V is TRBV6-2 or TRBV6-3 and J is TRBJ2-7; no clear D gene. In germline, CDR1 is MNHEY, CDR2 SVGEGT. CDR3 size: 13 residues. V was pared by 2 bases and J by 1 base, with 6 bases between. CDR3 residues: CASSYGLSYEQYF. The DNA for the CDR3 is TGTGCCAGCAGTTACGGCTTATCCTACGAGCAGTACTTC.

The V and J genes are TRBV6-5 and TRBJ2-5, with unresolved D. The CDR3 length is 12 residues. V shed 0 bases and J shed 9 bases, with 8 bases lying between them. The V gene's germline CDR1 is MNHEY and CDR2 SVGAGI. The CDR3 sequence is CASSYSGRAQYF. The DNA for the CDR3 is TGTGCCAGCAGTTACTCTGGACGCGCCCAGTACTTC.

J is TRBJ2-1 and V is TRBV5-4; D unresolved. V lost 0 bases and J 1 base, leaving 11 bases between the germline ends. The CDR3 contains 16 residues. CDR1 is SGHNT and CDR2 is YYREEE in the germline V gene (reference sequence). The CDR3 nucleotides read TGTGCCAGCAGCTTGGCGGGCGCGGCGTCCTACAATGAGCAGTTCTTC. It is translated as CASSLAGAASYNEQFF.

Notes on this clone: Other DNA sequences in this sample translate to the same CDR3. The genes are TRBV3-1 (or the pseudogene TRBV3-2) and TRBJ2-5; maybe TRBD1 (5 bases). The V and J ends lost 1 base and 3 bases respectively, with 9 bases between them. Germline values: CDR1 LGHDT, CDR2 YNNKEL (reference sequence). CDR3 length: 14 residues. This CDR3 reads CASSQGQGKETQYF. CDR3 bases: TGTGCCAGCAGCCAAGGGCAGGGCAAAGAGACCCAGTACTTC.

In its sample, this clone was seen once. The V and J genes are TRBV6-5 and TRBJ1-5; 9 bases are shared with TRBD1. This CDR3 spans 13 amino acids. The germline gives CDR1 MNHEY, CDR2 SVGAGI. V was pared by 8 bases and J by 3 bases, with 2 bases of the junction left unmatched. CDR3 DNA sequence: TGTGCCAGCGGGACAGGGTACAATCAGCCCCAGCATTTT. Amino acids: CASGTGYNQPQHF.

The chain joins TRBV5-4 to TRBJ2-6, with D uncertain. The V end was cut by 0 bases, the J end by 4 bases, with 8 bases between. This CDR3 is 15 amino acids long. Germline V gene data show CDR1 as SGHNT and CDR2 as YYREEE (reference sequence). The CDR3 region is CASSLEGSGANVLTF. CDR3 in DNA: TGTGCCAGCAGCTTGGAGGGCTCCGGGGCCAACGTCCTGACTTTC. The full variable domain, completed using reference TRBV5-4 and TRBJ2-6, is ETGVTQSPTHLIKTRGQQVTLRCSSQSGHNTVSWYQQALGQGPQFIFQYYREEENGRGNFPPRFSGLQFPNYSSELNVNALELDDSALYLCASSLEGSGANVLTFGAGSRLTVL.

This clone was found a few times. The J gene is TRBJ1-2, the V gene TRBV5-1; TRBD1 matches 11 bases. Germline V gene lookup returns CDR1 SGHRS and CDR2 YFSETQ. V shed 6 bases, J shed 8 bases, and the junction held 6 bases outside the gene matches. The CDR3 consists of 13 residues. The CDR3 loop is CASTEGQGDGYTF. For the CDR3, the DNA is TGCGCCAGCACCGAGGGACAGGGGGACGGCTACACCTTC.

Comments on this clone: This same CDR3 is encoded by further DNA sequences in the sample. The chain links TRBV5-1 to TRBJ2-7, with D possibly matching TRBD1 (5 bases). The germline V gene has CDR1 SGHRS and CDR2 YFSETQ. There are 11 residues in the CDR3. Trimming left V 3 bases short and J 6 bases short, with 7 bases between. CDR3 protein: CASSSQGEQYF. DNA of the CDR3: TGCGCCAGCAGCTCGCAGGGCGAGCAGTACTTC.

This clone was seen once. The J gene is TRBJ1-2, the V gene TRBV3-1 (or the pseudogene TRBV3-2); D is unclear. The CDR3 is made up of 14 amino acids. CDR1 LGHDT and CDR2 YNNKEL come from the germline V gene (reference sequence). Trimming cost V 2 bases and J 0 bases, with 7 bases left between them. The CDR3 DNA follows: TGTGCCAGCAGCCAACACTCTCCTAACTATGGCTACACCTTC. Amino acids: CASSQHSPNYGYTF.

J is TRBJ1-5 and V is TRBV5-1; 9 nucleotides align to TRBD1. Germline CDR1 is SGHRS and CDR2 is YFSETQ. The CDR3 has 14 residues. The ends lost 5 bases at V and 4 bases at J; junction bases unmatched: 4. The CDR3 bases are TGCGCCAGCAGTTTTGGACAGGGGAATCAGCCCCAGCATTTT. Translated, it gives CASSFGQGNQPQHF.

The V gene is TRBV7-9, the J gene TRBJ2-1; D may be TRBD1 (5 bases). CDR1 and CDR2 from the germline V gene are SEHNR and FQNEAQ (reference sequence). Trimming left V 5 bases short and J 5 bases short, with 7 bases between. The length of the CDR3 is 12 residues. CDR3 in DNA: TGTGCCAGCAGCCCGACAGACAATGAGCAGTTCTTC. This sequence encodes CASSPTDNEQFF.

This chain uses TRBV5-8 with TRBJ1-1; 9 bases agree with TRBD1. J was trimmed by 4 bases and V by 6 bases; bases with no gene match: 7. CDR3 length: 14 residues. Looked up from germline, CDR1 is SGHTS and CDR2 is YDEGEE. The CDR3 sequence: CASNWDRETTEAFF. The DNA of the CDR3 is TGTGCCAGCAACTGGGACAGGGAAACCACTGAAGCTTTCTTT.